The 19 T cell receptor beta chains below were found in one sample sequenced in a study of blood T cells in healthy people across ages (dated by TCRdb to between 2014 and 2017). Receptor amplification or capture employed 5' RACE. The sequencer listed for this sample is Illumina HiSeq 2500. A second PCR of roughly 7 to 11 cycles was performed with a sample-barcoded 5' primer and a J-beta primer mix. Starting from the raw public reads, TCRdb applied fastp trimming at Q25, assembled clones with MiXCR and retained in-frame beta chains. When rows share a CDR3 protein, they turn into one entry using the most common DNA and genes. Recorded for this sample are about 780,000 distinct CDR3 sequences; about 46% of them occurred a single time. The ten largest clonotypes hold roughly 18% of the sample. The sample was blood. Source of these receptors: a man at least 80 years old in good health.

This chain links TRBV27 with TRBJ1-1, with D perhaps matching TRBD1 (5 bases). In germline, CDR1 is MNHEY, CDR2 SMNVEV (reference sequence). The CDR3 spans 14 residues. Trimming took 4 bases from V and 5 from J, leaving 14 bases between them. The CDR3: CASSSTTGRTEAFF. The CDR3, as DNA: TGTGCCAGCAGTTCGACGACGGGGCGGACTGAAGCTTTCTTT.

The rearrangement uses TRBV29-1 and TRBJ2-5; 9 positions match TRBD2. The CDR3 loop spans 13 amino acids. V gave up 7 bases and J gave up 4 bases; unmatched junction bases: 7. From germline, CDR1 is SQVTM and CDR2 ANQGSEA. CDR3 sequence reads: CSAGGGRGETQYF. CDR3 nucleotides: TGCAGCGCCGGCGGCGGGAGGGGAGAGACCCAGTACTTC. The full variable domain, in which reference TRBV29-1 and TRBJ2-5 provide the parts outside the CDR3, is SAVISQKPSRDICQRGTSLTIQCQVDSQVTMMFWYRQQPGQSLTLIATANQGSEATYESGFVIDKFPISRPNLTFSTLTVSNMSPEDSSIYLCSAGGGRGETQYFGPGTRLLVL.

The V gene is TRBV24-1, the J gene TRBJ1-3, with a tentative D call TRBD1 (6 bases). The CDR3 is 12 residues long. CDR1 is KGHDR and CDR2 is SFDVKD in the germline V gene. The V end was cut by 9 bases, the J end by 4 bases, with 9 bases between. The CDR3: CATGTSGNTIYF. The CDR3 region has the DNA TGTGCCACCGGGACATCCGGAAACACCATATATTTT.

This chain joins TRBV20-1 and TRBJ2-2; the match to TRBD1 covers 7 bases. V trimming: 0 bases; J trimming: 0 bases; junction bases outside the gene matches: 10. There are 18 residues in the CDR3. Germline assignment: CDR1 DFQATT and CDR2 SNEGSKA (reference sequence). The CDR3, as DNA: TGCAGTGCTAGAGATACCTTTACCGGGACAGCGAACACCGGGGAGCTGTTTTTT. It translates to CSARDTFTGTANTGELFF.

This clonotype was seen many times. This chain connects TRBV5-8 to TRBJ2-3; 7 nucleotides line up with TRBD2. Losses at the gene ends were 0 bases for V and 1 base for J; bases not matched to a gene: 11. CDR1 and CDR2 from the germline V gene are SGHTS and YDEGEE. The CDR3 is 18 amino acids. CDR3 region: CASSLAGGGVTRTDTQYF. The CDR3 DNA reads as TGTGCCAGCAGCTTGGCGGGGGGAGGAGTTACCCGCACAGATACGCAGTATTTT.

The V call is TRBV4-1, the J call TRBJ2-7, with 7 bases lining up with TRBD2. The V gene end was trimmed by 5 bases and the J gene end by 2 bases; junction bases not matched to a gene: 9. The germline CDR1 and CDR2 sequences are MGHRA and YSYEKL. The CDR3 is 15 residues long. The CDR3 is CASSYYAGAAYEQYF. CDR3 bases: TGCGCCAGCAGCTATTACGCGGGAGCCGCCTACGAGCAGTACTTC.

The chain has TRBV19 and TRBJ2-3; no firm D call. Trimming pared 3 bases from V and 3 bases from J, leaving 7 bases between. Germline V gives CDR1 LNHDA, CDR2 SQIVND (reference sequence). The CDR3 contains 13 residues. CDR3 DNA sequence: TGTGCCAGTAGTATTTCCGGAACAGATACGCAGTATTTT. It codes for CASSISGTDTQYF.

This chain links TRBV5-6 with TRBJ2-1, with D maybe TRBD2 (7 bases). This CDR3 comprises 14 residues. V dropped 4 bases and J dropped 8 bases, with 16 bases sitting between them. Per the germline V gene, CDR1 is SGHDT and CDR2 is YYEEEE. CDR3 loop: CASSRRGEGDEQFF. CDR3 sequence (DNA): TGTGCCAGCAGCCGGAGAGGGGAGGGGGATGAGCAGTTCTTC. The full variable domain, completed using reference TRBV5-6 and TRBJ2-1, is DAGVTQSPTHLIKTRGQQVTLRCSPKSGHDTVSWYQQALGQGPQFIFQYYEEEERQRGNFPDRFSGHQFPNYSSELNVNALLLGDSALYLCASSRRGEGDEQFFGPGTRLTVL.

This clonotype occurred a few times. CDR3 nucleotides: TGTGCCAGCAGCCCCCGTCTAGCACCCTCCTACAATGAGCAGTTCTTC. Translating gives CASSPRLAPSYNEQFF. The J gene is TRBJ2-1, the V gene TRBV7-3; possible D gene TRBD2, 5 bases. CDR1 SGHTA and CDR2 FQGTGA come from the germline V gene. Deletions cut 5 bases from V and 0 bases from J, with 14 bases between. The CDR3 consists of 16 residues.

J is TRBJ1-4 and V is TRBV30; D remains unclear. V shed 1 base and J shed 4 bases, with 16 bases lying between them. The CDR3 has 16 amino acids. Germline CDR1 is GTSNPN and CDR2 is SVGIG (reference sequence). CDR3 nucleotides: TGTGCCTGGAGTGAGATGTTCCGGGATAGTAATGAAAAACTGTTTTTT. Translating it yields CAWSEMFRDSNEKLFF.

This chain links TRBV30 with TRBJ2-1; 13 bases are shared with TRBD2. CDR1 and CDR2 from the germline V gene are GTSNPN and SVGIG (reference sequence). CDR3 length equals 15 residues. V lost 0 bases to trimming and J lost 12 bases; unmatched junction nucleotides: 8. The CDR3 DNA sequence: TGTGCCTGGAGTGTTAGTGTACTAGCGGGAGGGGGGCAGTTCTTC. This sequence encodes CAWSVSVLAGGGQFF.

Ten or more counts support this clonotype. The gene calls are TRBV29-1 and TRBJ2-7; no clear D gene. This CDR3 comprises 13 residues. CDR1 is SQVTM and CDR2 is ANQGSEA in the germline V gene. The V and J ends lost 3 bases and 0 bases respectively, with 9 bases between them. In nucleotides, the CDR3 is TGCAGCGTTGAGGCGCGTAGCTCCTACGAGCAGTACTTC. Translation: CSVEARSSYEQYF.

This sequence joins TRBV20-1 and TRBJ2-5, with 7 nucleotides matching TRBD2. With V trimmed by 6 bases and J by 4 bases, 11 bases remained unmatched. The CDR3 length is 14 residues. The germline CDR1 and CDR2 sequences are DFQATT and SNEGSKA (reference sequence). In DNA form, the CDR3 reads TGCAGTGCGCAAACCGGGGGGTTTGCAGAGACCCAGTACTTC. Translated, it gives CSAQTGGFAETQYF.

To note about this clonotype: A read error may account for a junction end that differs from germline. The J gene is TRBJ2-1, the V gene TRBV20-1; TRBD2 might be the D (5 bases). The end of the DNA aligns better with TRBJ2-7, so the J call may be wrong. Germline assignment: CDR1 DFQATT and CDR2 SNEGSKA (reference sequence). The CDR3 is made up of 14 amino acids. The CDR3 nucleotides are TGCGGTGCTAAAGCGCCTAGCTCCTACAATGAGCAGTACTTC. Residues: CGAKAPSSYNEQYF.

This CDR3 reads CASSDYRRTVAGVGADTQYF. The CDR3 region has the DNA TGCGCCAGCAGTGACTACAGACGCACCGTAGCGGGAGTGGGCGCAGATACGCAGTATTTT. The chain recombines TRBV10-2 with TRBJ2-3; TRBD2 agrees at 9 bases. The CDR3 spans 20 residues. With 3 bases clipped from V and 4 bases from J, the junction kept 20 bases outside the gene matches. Germline assignment: CDR1 WSHSY and CDR2 SAAADI.

The gene calls are TRBV20-1 and TRBJ2-5; 9 bases fit TRBD2. After removal of 5 bases from V and 5 bases from J, the junction contained 9 bases not matched to a gene. Per the germline V gene, CDR1 is DFQATT and CDR2 is SNEGSKA (reference sequence). This CDR3 comprises 14 residues. CDR3 DNA sequence: TGCAGTGCTGTTAGCGGGAGCGGGCGGGAGACCCAGTACTTC. This sequence encodes CSAVSGSGRETQYF.

The chain carries TRBV28 and TRBJ2-1; 8 nucleotides agree with TRBD2. This CDR3 is built from 16 residues. V lost 7 bases, J lost 0 bases, and 8 bases stayed unmatched. Germline values: CDR1 MDHEN, CDR2 SYDVKM. In nucleotides, the CDR3 is TGTGCCAGCATAACGGGAGGGGGAGGCTCCTACAATGAGCAGTTCTTC. This encodes CASITGGGGSYNEQFF.

The J gene is TRBJ2-3, the V gene TRBV20-1; D is perhaps TRBD2 (6 bases). The CDR3 contains 15 residues. V lost 5 bases to trimming and J lost 2 bases, with 17 bases between them. Germline V lookup: CDR1 DFQATT, CDR2 SNEGSKA (reference sequence). In nucleotides, the CDR3 is TGCAGTGCTCCCAAACTCGGGGGAAACACAGATACGCAGTATTTT. Translating it yields CSAPKLGGNTDTQYF.

V gene TRBV7-2 combines with J gene TRBJ1-6; 9 bases match TRBD1. Germline V gives CDR1 SGHTA, CDR2 FQGNSA. CDR3 size: 15 residues. V lost 4 bases, J lost 7 bases, and 5 bases stayed unmatched. The CDR3 loop reads CASSYRQGDNSPLHF. The CDR3 DNA sequence: TGTGCCAGCAGCTACAGACAGGGGGACAATTCACCCCTCCACTTT.